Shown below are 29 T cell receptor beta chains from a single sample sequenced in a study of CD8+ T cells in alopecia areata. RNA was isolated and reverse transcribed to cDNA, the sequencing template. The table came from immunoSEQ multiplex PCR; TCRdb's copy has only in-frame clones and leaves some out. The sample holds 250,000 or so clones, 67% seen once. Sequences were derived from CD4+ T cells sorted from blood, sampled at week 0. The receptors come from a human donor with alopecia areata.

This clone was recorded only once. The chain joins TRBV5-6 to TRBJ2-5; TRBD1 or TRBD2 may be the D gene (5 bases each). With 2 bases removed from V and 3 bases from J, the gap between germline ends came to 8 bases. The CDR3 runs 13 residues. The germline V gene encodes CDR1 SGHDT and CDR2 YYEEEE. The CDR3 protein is CASSLMGEETQYF. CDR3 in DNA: TGTGCCAGCAGCTTAATGGGGGAAGAGACCCAGTACTTC.

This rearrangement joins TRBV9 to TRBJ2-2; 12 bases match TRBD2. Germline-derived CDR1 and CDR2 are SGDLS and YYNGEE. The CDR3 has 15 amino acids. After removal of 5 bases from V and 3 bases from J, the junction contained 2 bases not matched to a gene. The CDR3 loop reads CASSRTSGDTGELFF. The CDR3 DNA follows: TGTGCCAGCAGTCGGACTAGCGGGGACACCGGGGAGCTGTTTTTT.

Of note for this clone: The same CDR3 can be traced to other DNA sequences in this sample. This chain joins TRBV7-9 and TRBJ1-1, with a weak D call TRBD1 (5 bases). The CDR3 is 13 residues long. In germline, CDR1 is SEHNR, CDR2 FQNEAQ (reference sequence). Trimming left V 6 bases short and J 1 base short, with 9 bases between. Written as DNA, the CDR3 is TGTGCCAGCAGTCTCGGACAGAACACTGAAGCTTTCTTT. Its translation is CASSLGQNTEAFF.

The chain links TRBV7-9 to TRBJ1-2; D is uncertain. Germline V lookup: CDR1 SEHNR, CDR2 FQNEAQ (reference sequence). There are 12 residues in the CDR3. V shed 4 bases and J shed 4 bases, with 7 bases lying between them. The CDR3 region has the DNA TGTGCCAGCAGCTCTTACCTCTATGGCTACACCTTC. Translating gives CASSSYLYGYTF.

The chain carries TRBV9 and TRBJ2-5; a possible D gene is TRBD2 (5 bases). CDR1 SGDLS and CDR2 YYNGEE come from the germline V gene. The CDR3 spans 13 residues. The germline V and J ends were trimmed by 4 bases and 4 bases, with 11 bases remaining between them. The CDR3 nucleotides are TGTGCCAGCAGCCCAGTGGCGGGAGAGACCCAGTACTTC. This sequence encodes CASSPVAGETQYF.

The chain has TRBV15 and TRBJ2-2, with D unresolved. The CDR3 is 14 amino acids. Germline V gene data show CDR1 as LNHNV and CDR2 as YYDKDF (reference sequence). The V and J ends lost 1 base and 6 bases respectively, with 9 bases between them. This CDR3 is CATSRGSLAGELFF. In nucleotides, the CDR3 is TGTGCCACCAGCAGAGGAAGCCTTGCCGGGGAGCTGTTTTTT. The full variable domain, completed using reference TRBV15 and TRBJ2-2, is DAMVIQNPRYQVTQFGKPVTLSCSQTLNHNVMYWYQQKSSQAPKLLFHYYDKDFNNEADTPDNFQSRRPNTSFCFLDIRSPGLGDTAMYLCATSRGSLAGELFFGEGSRLTVL.

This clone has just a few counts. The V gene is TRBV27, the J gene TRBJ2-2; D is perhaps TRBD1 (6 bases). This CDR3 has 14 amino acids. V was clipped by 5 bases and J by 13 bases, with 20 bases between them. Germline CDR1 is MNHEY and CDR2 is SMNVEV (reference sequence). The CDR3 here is CASSLFTGQGRLFF. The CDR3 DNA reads TGTGCCAGCAGTCTCTTCACGGGTCAGGGGAGGCTGTTTTTT.

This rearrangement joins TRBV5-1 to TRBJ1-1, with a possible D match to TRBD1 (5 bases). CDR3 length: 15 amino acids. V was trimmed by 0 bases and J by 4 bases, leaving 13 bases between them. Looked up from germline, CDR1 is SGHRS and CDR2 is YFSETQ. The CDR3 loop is CASSLGQAGTTEAFF. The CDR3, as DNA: TGCGCCAGCAGCTTGGGCCAGGCCGGGACCACTGAAGCTTTCTTT.

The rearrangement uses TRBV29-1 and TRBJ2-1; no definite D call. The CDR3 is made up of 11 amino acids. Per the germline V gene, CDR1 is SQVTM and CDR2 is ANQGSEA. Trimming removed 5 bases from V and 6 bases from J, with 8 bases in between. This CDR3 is CSVKIVNEQFF. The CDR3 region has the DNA TGCAGCGTTAAAATCGTCAATGAGCAGTTCTTC.

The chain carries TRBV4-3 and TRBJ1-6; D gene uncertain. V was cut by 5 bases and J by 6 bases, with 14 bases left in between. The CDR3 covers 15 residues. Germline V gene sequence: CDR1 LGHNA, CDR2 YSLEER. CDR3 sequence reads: CASSSAGILNSPLHF. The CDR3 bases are TGCGCCAGCAGCAGCGCTGGAATCCTTAATTCACCCCTCCACTTT.

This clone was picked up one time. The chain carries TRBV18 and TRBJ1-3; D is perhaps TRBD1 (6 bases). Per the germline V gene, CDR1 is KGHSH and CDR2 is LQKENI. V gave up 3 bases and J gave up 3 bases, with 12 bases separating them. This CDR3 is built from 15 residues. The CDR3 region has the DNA TGTGCCAGCTCACCTATGGGGGCCGGTGGAAACACCATATATTTT. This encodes CASSPMGAGGNTIYF.

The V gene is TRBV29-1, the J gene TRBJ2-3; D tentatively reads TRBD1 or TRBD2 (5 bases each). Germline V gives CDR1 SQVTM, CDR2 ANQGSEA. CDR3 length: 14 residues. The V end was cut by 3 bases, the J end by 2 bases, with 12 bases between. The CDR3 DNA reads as TGCAGCGTTGACGACGGGACCTCCACAGATACGCAGTATTTT. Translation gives CSVDDGTSTDTQYF.

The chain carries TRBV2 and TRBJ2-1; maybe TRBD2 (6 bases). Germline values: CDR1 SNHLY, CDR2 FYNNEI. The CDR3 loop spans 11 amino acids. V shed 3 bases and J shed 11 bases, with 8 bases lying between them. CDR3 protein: CASSDRGKQFF. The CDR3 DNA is TGTGCCAGCAGTGACCGGGGGAAGCAGTTCTTC.

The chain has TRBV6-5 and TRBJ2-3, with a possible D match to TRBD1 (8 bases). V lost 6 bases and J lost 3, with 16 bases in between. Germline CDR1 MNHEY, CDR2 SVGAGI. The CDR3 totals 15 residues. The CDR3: CASRPTGGATDTQYF. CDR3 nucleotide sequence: TGTGCCAGCAGGCCCACAGGGGGGGCGACAGATACGCAGTATTTT.

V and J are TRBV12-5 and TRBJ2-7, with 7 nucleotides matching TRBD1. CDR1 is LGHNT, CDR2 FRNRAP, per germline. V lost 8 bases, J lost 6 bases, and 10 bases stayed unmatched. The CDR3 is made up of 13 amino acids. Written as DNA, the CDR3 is TGTGCTAGTCCCCGACAGGGTGATAGCGAGCAGTACTTC. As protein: CASPRQGDSEQYF.

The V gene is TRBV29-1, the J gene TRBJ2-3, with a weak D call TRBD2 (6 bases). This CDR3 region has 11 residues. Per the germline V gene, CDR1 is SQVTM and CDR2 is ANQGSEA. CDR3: CGGASTDTQYF. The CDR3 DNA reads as TGCGGAGGGGCGAGCACAGATACGCAGTATTTT.

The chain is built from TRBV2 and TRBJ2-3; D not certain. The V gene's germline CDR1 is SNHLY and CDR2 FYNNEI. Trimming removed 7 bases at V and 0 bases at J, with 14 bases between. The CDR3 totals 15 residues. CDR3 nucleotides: TGTGCCAGCATCCATCGGTCCAGCAGCACAGATACGCAGTATTTT. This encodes CASIHRSSSTDTQYF.

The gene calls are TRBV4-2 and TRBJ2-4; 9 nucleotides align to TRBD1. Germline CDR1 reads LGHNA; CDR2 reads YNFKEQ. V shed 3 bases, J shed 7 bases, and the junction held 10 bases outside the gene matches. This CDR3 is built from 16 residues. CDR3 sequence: CASSHGAQGAGNIQYF. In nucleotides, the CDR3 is TGTGCCAGCAGCCATGGCGCACAGGGGGCAGGGAACATTCAGTACTTC.

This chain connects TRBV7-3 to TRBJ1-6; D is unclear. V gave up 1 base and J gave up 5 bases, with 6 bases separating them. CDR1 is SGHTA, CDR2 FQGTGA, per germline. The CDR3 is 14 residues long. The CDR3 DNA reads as TGTGCCAGCAGCTTAAGGATGGATAATTCACCCCTCCACTTT. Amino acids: CASSLRMDNSPLHF.

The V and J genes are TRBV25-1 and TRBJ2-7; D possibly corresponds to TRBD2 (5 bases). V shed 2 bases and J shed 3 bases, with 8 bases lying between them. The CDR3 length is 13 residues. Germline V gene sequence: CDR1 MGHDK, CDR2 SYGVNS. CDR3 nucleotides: TGTGCCAGCAGTGAAGACTATTTCTACGAGCAGTACTTC. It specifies CASSEDYFYEQYF.

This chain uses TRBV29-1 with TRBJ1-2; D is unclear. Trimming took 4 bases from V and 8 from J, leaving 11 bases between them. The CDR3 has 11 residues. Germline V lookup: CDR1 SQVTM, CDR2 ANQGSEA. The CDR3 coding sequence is TGCAGCGTTGTTCGGGCTGAAGGCTACACCTTC. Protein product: CSVVRAEGYTF.

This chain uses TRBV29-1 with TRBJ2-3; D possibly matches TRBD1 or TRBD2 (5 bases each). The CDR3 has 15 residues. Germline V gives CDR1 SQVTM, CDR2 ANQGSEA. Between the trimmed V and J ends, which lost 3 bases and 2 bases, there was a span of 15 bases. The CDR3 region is CSVDSAGRNTDTQYF. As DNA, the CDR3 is TGCAGCGTTGACTCCGCAGGGAGAAACACAGATACGCAGTATTTT.

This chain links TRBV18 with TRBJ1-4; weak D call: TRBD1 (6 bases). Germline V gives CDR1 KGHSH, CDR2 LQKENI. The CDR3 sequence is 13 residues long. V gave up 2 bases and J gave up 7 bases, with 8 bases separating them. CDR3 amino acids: CASSPGQPEKLFF. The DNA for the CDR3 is TGTGCCAGCTCACCAGGACAGCCTGAAAAACTGTTTTTT.

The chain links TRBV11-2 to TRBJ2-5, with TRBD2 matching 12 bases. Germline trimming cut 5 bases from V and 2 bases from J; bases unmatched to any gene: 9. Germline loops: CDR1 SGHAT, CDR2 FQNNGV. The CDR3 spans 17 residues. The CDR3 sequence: CASSILKTSGGQETQYF. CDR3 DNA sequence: TGTGCCAGCAGCATCCTAAAGACTAGCGGGGGACAAGAGACCCAGTACTTC. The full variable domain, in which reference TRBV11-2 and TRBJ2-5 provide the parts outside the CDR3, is EAGVAQSPRYKIIEKRQSVAFWCNPISGHATLYWYQQILGQGPKLLIQFQNNGVVDDSQLPKDRFSAERLKGVDSTLKIQPAKLEDSAVYLCASSILKTSGGQETQYFGPGTRLLVL.

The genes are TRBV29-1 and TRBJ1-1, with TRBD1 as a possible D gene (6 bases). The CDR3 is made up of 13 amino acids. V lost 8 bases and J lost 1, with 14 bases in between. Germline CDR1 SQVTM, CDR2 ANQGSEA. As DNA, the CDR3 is TGCAGCTCTACACAGGGAGGGAACACTGAAGCTTTCTTT. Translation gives CSSTQGGNTEAFF. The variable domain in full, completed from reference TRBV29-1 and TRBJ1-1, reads SAVISQKPSRDICQRGTSLTIQCQVDSQVTMMFWYRQQPGQSLTLIATANQGSEATYESGFVIDKFPISRPNLTFSTLTVSNMSPEDSSIYLCSSTQGGNTEAFFGQGTRLTVV.

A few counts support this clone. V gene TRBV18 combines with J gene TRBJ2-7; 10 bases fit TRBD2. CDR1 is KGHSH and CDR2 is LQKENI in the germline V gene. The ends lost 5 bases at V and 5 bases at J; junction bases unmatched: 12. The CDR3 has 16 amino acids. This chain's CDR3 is CASSSLAGGISDEQYF. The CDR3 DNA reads TGTGCCAGCTCATCATTAGCGGGGGGAATATCGGACGAGCAGTACTTC.

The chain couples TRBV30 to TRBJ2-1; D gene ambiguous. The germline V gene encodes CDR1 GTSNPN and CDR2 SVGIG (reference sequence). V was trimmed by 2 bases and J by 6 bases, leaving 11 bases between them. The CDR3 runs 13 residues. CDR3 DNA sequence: TGTGCCTGGAGTCCCCGTCTCGGCAATGAGCAGTTCTTC. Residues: CAWSPRLGNEQFF.

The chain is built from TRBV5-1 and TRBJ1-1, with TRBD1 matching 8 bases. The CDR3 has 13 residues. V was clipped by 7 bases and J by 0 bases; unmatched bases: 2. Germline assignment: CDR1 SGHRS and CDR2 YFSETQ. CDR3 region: CASSGQVNTEAFF. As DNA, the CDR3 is TGCGCCAGCTCGGGACAGGTGAACACTGAAGCTTTCTTT.

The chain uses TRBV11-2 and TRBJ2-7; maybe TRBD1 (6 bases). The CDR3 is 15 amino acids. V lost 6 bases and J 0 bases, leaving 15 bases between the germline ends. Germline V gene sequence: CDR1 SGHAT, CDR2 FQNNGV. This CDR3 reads CASSLGHTSSYEQYF. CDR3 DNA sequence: TGTGCCAGCAGTTTGGGACACACGAGCTCCTACGAGCAGTACTTC.